These 12 T cell receptor beta chains share one sample of origin, sequenced in a study of CD8 T cells in Susac syndrome. Random hexamers served to reverse transcribe roughly 0.45 to 1 ug RNA. TCRdb redid the calling of the immunoSEQ multiplex PCR reads with MiXCR, one entry per CDR3 protein. The data contain roughly 150,000 distinct CDR3 sequences, just under 95% of them singletons. Sequencing was performed on CD8+ T cells from PBMCs. The receptors stem from a human donor with Susac syndrome.

In its sample, this clonotype was seen once. The V call is TRBV20-1, the J call TRBJ2-3; no firm D call. Deletions cut 5 bases from V and 4 bases from J, with 4 bases between. CDR1 DFQATT and CDR2 SNEGSKA come from the germline V gene (reference sequence). CDR3 length equals 10 residues. This CDR3 reads CSAWADTQYF. CDR3 DNA: TGCAGTGCTTGGGCAGATACGCAGTATTTT.

This clonotype occurred once. V and J are TRBV6-5 and TRBJ2-2, with D tentatively TRBD1 (5 bases). The CDR3 covers 15 residues. CDR1 is MNHEY and CDR2 is SVGAGI in the germline V gene. The V end lost 3 bases, the J end lost 4 bases, and 12 bases lay between the germline ends. The CDR3 region has the DNA TGTGCCAGCAGTTATGAGGCACAGGTCACCGGGGAGCTGTTTTTT. Translated, it gives CASSYEAQVTGELFF.

This clonotype was seen just once. The chain carries TRBV6-6 and TRBJ2-7; 8 bases map to TRBD2. The germline CDR1 and CDR2 sequences are MNHNY and SVGAGI (reference sequence). V lost 3 bases to trimming and J lost 6 bases; unmatched junction nucleotides: 10. The CDR3 is made up of 15 amino acids. The CDR3 region has the DNA TGTGCCAGCAGTTATCTCAGCGGGAGCGGTAGCGAGCAGTACTTC. Encoded protein: CASSYLSGSGSEQYF.

The V call is TRBV7-9, the J call TRBJ1-2; D may be TRBD1 (5 bases). The ends were cut back, 0 bases at V and 5 bases at J, with 10 bases in the middle. CDR1 is SEHNR and CDR2 is FQNEAQ in the germline V gene (reference sequence). The CDR3 is 14 amino acids. CDR3 coding DNA: TGTGCCAGCAGCTTAGCCACTGACAGATATGGCTACACCTTC. It codes for CASSLATDRYGYTF.

V gene TRBV9 combines with J gene TRBJ2-7; a possible D gene is TRBD2 (5 bases). Deletions cut 7 bases from V and 5 bases from J, with 13 bases between. The CDR3 runs 12 residues. The germline V gene has CDR1 SGDLS and CDR2 YYNGEE. CDR3 DNA sequence: TGTGCCAGCGGGGAAACGGGAAACGAGCAGTACTTC. It codes for CASGETGNEQYF.

The chain has TRBV5-1 and TRBJ1-1; D remains ambiguous. In germline, CDR1 is SGHRS, CDR2 YFSETQ. The CDR3 is made up of 15 amino acids. The V gene lost 4 bases and the J gene lost 5 bases, with 18 bases spanning the gap. This CDR3 reads CASSPTSGFGTEAFF. The CDR3, as DNA: TGCGCCAGCAGCCCTACTTCGGGGTTTGGAACTGAAGCTTTCTTT.

The genes are TRBV6-5 and TRBJ2-1, with 8 nucleotides matching TRBD2. Trimming removed 5 bases from V and 9 bases from J; junction bases left unmatched: 3. Germline CDR1 MNHEY, CDR2 SVGAGI. The CDR3 length is 12 residues. The CDR3 reads CASSDGGVEQFF. CDR3 coding DNA: TGTGCCAGCAGTGACGGGGGGGTTGAGCAGTTCTTC.

The V and J genes are TRBV20-1 and TRBJ2-7; no clear D gene. CDR1 DFQATT and CDR2 SNEGSKA come from the germline V gene (reference sequence). This CDR3 is 11 amino acids long. The germline V and J ends were trimmed by 6 bases and 6 bases, with 12 bases remaining between them. CDR3 DNA sequence: TGCAGTGCCCCTTTATTAACCGAGCAGTACTTC. It translates to CSAPLLTEQYF.

The genes are TRBV12-3 or TRBV12-4 and TRBJ1-2; 7 bases match TRBD1. CDR3 length: 11 amino acids. The J segment lost 10 bases and the V segment lost 6 bases, leaving 5 bases of the junction unmatched. In DNA form, the CDR3 reads TGTGCCAGCAGATCCGGGACAGACTACACCTTC. This translates into CASRSGTDYTF.

This rearrangement joins TRBV12-3 or TRBV12-4 to TRBJ2-3, with a possible D match to TRBD1 (6 bases). Trimming stripped 6 bases from V and 5 bases from J, with 12 bases between. The CDR3 extends over 13 amino acids. CDR3 DNA: TGTGCCAGCAGGTTGACAGGTGGAGATACGCAGTATTTT. Translated, it gives CASRLTGGDTQYF.

The V and J genes are TRBV20-1 and TRBJ2-2; a weak D match, TRBD1 (5 bases). V gave up 6 bases and J gave up 6 bases, with 17 bases separating them. CDR1 and CDR2 (germline): DFQATT, SNEGSKA (reference sequence). This CDR3 region has 14 residues. CDR3 sequence: CSAEPLGAPGELFF. Written as DNA, the CDR3 is TGCAGTGCAGAGCCCCTTGGGGCCCCCGGGGAGCTGTTTTTT.

The gene calls are TRBV20-1 and TRBJ2-7, with 8 bases fitting TRBD2. Germline CDR1 and CDR2: DFQATT and SNEGSKA (reference sequence). The ends lost 5 bases at V and 0 bases at J; junction bases unmatched: 3. This CDR3 contains 13 residues. CDR3 sequence: CSAPAGASYEQYF. Here the CDR3 DNA reads TGCAGTGCTCCAGCGGGAGCCTCCTACGAGCAGTACTTC.